The clone carrying this T cell receptor beta chain has just one count. Antigen specificity is unknown. This specimen comes from a study of identical twins. Study-level points and caveats: Fewer insertions characterized abundant cord blood beta clonotypes, whereas memory repertoires showed none. Without tracking the same donors, conclusions rested on cross-sectional statistical analysis.

This CDR3 comprises 16 residues. V lost 3 bases, J lost 2 bases, and 7 bases stayed unmatched. The germline V gene has CDR1 SGHNT and CDR2 YENEEA. MiXCR, applied by TCRdb to the 5' RACE reads, yields one record per CDR3 protein. The data hold roughly 350,000 distinct CDR3 sequences, with roughly 9% observed a single time. Healthy Caucasians made up all donors. The chain joins TRBV11-3 to TRBJ2-5; 9 bases map to TRBD1. This receptor was obtained from a woman aged 50 to 60 in good health. Sequencing was carried out using naive T cells sorted from blood. CDR3 region: CASSFDRGTSQETQYF. DNA for the CDR3: TGTGCCAGCAGCTTCGACAGGGGGACAAGTCAAGAGACCCAGTACTTC.